The 13 T cell receptor beta chains listed next were all sequenced from one sample in a study of cytomegalovirus exposure and HLA in healthy donors. Primers for the PCR totalled 60 Vbeta and 13 Jbeta. Assay used: immunoSEQ multiplex PCR; TCRdb lists only in-frame clones, some missing. The sample lists approximately 140,000 clones, about 85% occurring once. The sequenced material came from PBMCs. The receptors derive from a boy younger than 18 in good health and CMV-seronegative.

The chain is built from TRBV7-9 and TRBJ2-1; 7 positions agree with TRBD2. J gave up 6 bases and V 5 bases, and 1 base lay outside the gene matches. CDR1 SEHNR and CDR2 FQNEAQ come from the germline V gene (reference sequence). This CDR3 has 12 residues. This chain's CDR3 is CASSPGGNEQFF. CDR3 in DNA: TGTGCCAGCAGCCCGGGGGGCAATGAGCAGTTCTTC.

This chain uses TRBV7-2 with TRBJ2-3, with D perhaps TRBD1 (6 bases). The germline V and J ends were trimmed by 5 bases and 5 bases, with 17 bases remaining between them. There are 15 residues in the CDR3. Per germline, CDR1 SGHTA and CDR2 FQGNSA. CDR3 nucleotides: TGTGCCAGCAGCGGGGGCACAGGTCGCCAAGATACGCAGTATTTT. This gives the protein CASSGGTGRQDTQYF.

The V call is TRBV5-5, the J call TRBJ1-1; D is perhaps TRBD1 (5 bases). With 4 bases removed from V and 0 bases from J, the gap between germline ends came to 16 bases. The CDR3 totals 16 residues. The germline V gene has CDR1 SGHKS and CDR2 YYEKEE (reference sequence). CDR3 loop: CASSLGGGYMNTEAFF. The CDR3 DNA is TGTGCCAGCAGCCTCGGCGGGGGGTACATGAACACTGAAGCTTTCTTT.

This clone appeared a few times. V gene TRBV7-9 combines with J gene TRBJ1-2; possible D gene TRBD1, 5 bases. The CDR3 sequence is 15 residues long. Germline loops: CDR1 SEHNR, CDR2 FQNEAQ (reference sequence). V was pared by 1 base and J by 6 bases, with 15 bases between. The CDR3 coding sequence is TGTGCCAGCAGCTTAGAGGCGGGAGGAGGGGATGGCTACACCTTC. Amino acids: CASSLEAGGGDGYTF.

This clone was seen only once. The chain uses TRBV6-1 and TRBJ1-2; the D is unclear. Germline V lookup: CDR1 MNHNS, CDR2 SASEGT. Trimming left V 5 bases short and J 0 bases short, with 7 bases between. The CDR3 has 13 amino acids. The CDR3 nucleotides read TGTGCCAGCAGTCGAGGTGCTAACTATGGCTACACCTTC. Residues: CASSRGANYGYTF.

The chain couples TRBV2 to TRBJ2-7; 7 nucleotides match TRBD1. The CDR3 is 14 amino acids. Germline-derived CDR1 and CDR2 are SNHLY and FYNNEI. This CDR3 is CAIISGRGSNEQYF. CDR3 DNA sequence: TGTGCGATTATATCGGGCAGGGGGTCGAACGAGCAGTACTTC. Combining the CDR3 with reference TRBV2 and TRBJ2-7 gives the whole variable domain EPEVTQTPSHQVTQMGQEVILRCVPISNHLYFYWYRQILGQKVEFLVSFYNNEISEKSEIFDDQFSVERPDGSNFTLKIRSTKLEDSAMYFCAIISGRGSNEQYFGPGTRLTVT.

This clone was seen more than once but under ten times. The rearrangement links TRBV2 to TRBJ1-1; D perhaps matches TRBD1 (5 bases). The CDR3 sequence is 14 residues long. Trimming pared 7 bases from V and 1 base from J, leaving 13 bases between. The germline gives CDR1 SNHLY, CDR2 FYNNEI. DNA of the CDR3: TGTGCCAGCATGATAAGGGGAAGGAACACTGAAGCTTTCTTT. Translated, it gives CASMIRGRNTEAFF.

V is TRBV7-9 and J is TRBJ2-1; unclear D gene. The V end lost 0 bases, the J end lost 6 bases, and 6 bases lay between the germline ends. CDR3 length: 13 residues. Germline CDR1 is SEHNR and CDR2 is FQNEAQ (reference sequence). DNA of the CDR3: TGTGCCAGCAGCTTAGCCCGAGTCAATGAGCAGTTCTTC. This sequence encodes CASSLARVNEQFF.

The chain recombines TRBV4-1 with TRBJ2-1, with unresolved D. Looked up from germline, CDR1 is MGHRA and CDR2 is YSYEKL. The CDR3 extends over 11 amino acids. V shed 1 base and J shed 9 bases, with 4 bases lying between them. CDR3 loop: CASSQGGEQFF. The CDR3 region has the DNA TGCGCCAGCAGCCAAGGCGGTGAGCAGTTCTTC.

The chain carries TRBV5-8 and TRBJ2-1, with D possibly matching TRBD2 (6 bases). Germline values: CDR1 SGHTS, CDR2 YDEGEE. V lost 0 bases to trimming and J lost 9 bases, with 16 bases between them. This CDR3 comprises 15 residues. The CDR3 sequence: CASSLVESGATEQFF. In DNA form, the CDR3 reads TGTGCCAGCAGCTTGGTTGAGTCGGGAGCCACTGAGCAGTTCTTC.

The J gene is TRBJ2-3, the V gene TRBV6-5; 11 bases align to TRBD1. Germline V lookup: CDR1 MNHEY, CDR2 SVGAGI. The CDR3 is 13 amino acids. V lost 2 bases to trimming and J lost 13 bases; unmatched junction nucleotides: 5. The CDR3 is CASSYPGQGAEYF. The DNA for the CDR3 is TGTGCCAGCAGTTACCCTGGACAGGGGGCGGAGTATTTT.

This clone was detected once. The chain has TRBV19 and TRBJ2-7; D is ambiguous. CDR1 and CDR2 (germline): LNHDA, SQIVND (reference sequence). The CDR3 is 13 amino acids. Trimming left V 3 bases short and J 5 bases short, with 11 bases between. CDR3 DNA: TGTGCCAGTAGTATGCGTCAACGGGACGAGCAGTACTTC. Translating it yields CASSMRQRDEQYF.

The chain links TRBV7-8 to TRBJ1-2, with 11 bases fitting TRBD1. Germline loops: CDR1 SGHVS, CDR2 FQNEAQ. The V gene end was trimmed by 0 bases and the J gene end by 4 bases; junction bases not matched to a gene: 1. The CDR3 sequence is 15 residues long. The CDR3 region is CASSLAGTGGYGYTF. CDR3 nucleotide sequence: TGTGCCAGCAGCTTAGCCGGGACAGGGGGCTATGGCTACACCTTC.